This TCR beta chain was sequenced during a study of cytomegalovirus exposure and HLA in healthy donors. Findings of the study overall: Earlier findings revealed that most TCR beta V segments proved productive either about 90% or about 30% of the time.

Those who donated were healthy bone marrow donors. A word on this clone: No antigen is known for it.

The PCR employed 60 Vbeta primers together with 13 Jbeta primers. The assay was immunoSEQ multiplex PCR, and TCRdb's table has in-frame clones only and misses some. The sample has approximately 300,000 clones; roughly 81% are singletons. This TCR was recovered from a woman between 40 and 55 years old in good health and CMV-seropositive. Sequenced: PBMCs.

The CDR3 bases are TGTGCCAGCAGTGTTGAGGGCCCCTCCTATAATTCACCCCTCCACTTT. As protein: CASSVEGPSYNSPLHF. The J gene is TRBJ1-6, the V gene TRBV2; no reliable D call. Germline assignment: CDR1 SNHLY and CDR2 FYNNEI. The CDR3 spans 16 residues. The V and J ends lost 4 bases and 0 bases respectively, with 10 bases between them.